Listed below are T cell receptor beta chains from one sample, sequenced in a study of blood T cell repertoires in COVID-19. Sequencing used immunoSEQ multiplex PCR; TCRdb keeps in-frame clones, though not all of them. The sample has about 62,000 clones; roughly 90% are singletons. Sequences were obtained from peripheral blood. The receptors were sampled from a human donor in a cohort sampled during active COVID-19. Both conserved end residues are part of each CDR3. D genes are given only for firm matches. Some rows mark clone size as missing; the rest say once, few, many or name a class of expanded clone.

TRBJ1-5	-	TRBV15	-	CATSRERGGQPQHF	TGTGCCACCAGCAGAGAAAGGGGTGGGCAGCCCCAGCATTTT
TRBJ2-7	TRBD2	TRBV5-4	once	CASSPYGTSPYEQYF	TGTGCCAGCAGCCCGTATGGGACTAGCCCCTACGAGCAGTACTTC
TRBJ2-7	TRBD1	TRBV4-2	-	CASSQDPAGGGLHEQYF	TGTGCCAGCAGCCAAGATCCGGCAGGGGGCGGGTTGCACGAGCAGTACTTC
TRBJ1-5	-	TRBV6-4	-	CASSDLEGGDYSNQPQHF	TGTGCCAGCAGTGACCTCGAGGGGGGGGATTATAGCAATCAGCCCCAGCATTTT
TRBJ1-2	TRBD1	TRBV6-6	-	CASSLPGQGANGYTF	TGTGCCAGCAGTTTACCGGGACAGGGGGCTAATGGCTACACCTTC
TRBJ2-7	TRBD2	TRBV10-3	-	CAISGDWERGRSYEQYF	TGTGCCATCAGTGGGGATTGGGAGCGGGGACGCTCCTACGAGCAGTACTTC
TRBJ1-1	-	TRBV6-5	-	CASTKPGELNTEAFF	TGTGCCAGCACCAAACCGGGGGAGCTGAACACTGAAGCTTTCTTT
TRBJ2-5	TRBD1	TRBV24-1	-	CATSPGQGSLGQETQYF	TGTGCCACCAGTCCGGGACAGGGCTCACTCGGTCAAGAGACCCAGTACTTC
TRBJ2-7	TRBD1	TRBV18	-	CASSYRGPYEQYF	TGTGCCAGCTCATACAGGGGCCCCTACGAGCAGTACTTC
TRBJ2-7	-	TRBV7-2	-	CTSSLDSYEQYF	TGTACCAGCAGCTTAGATAGTTACGAGCAGTACTTC
TRBJ2-7	TRBD2	TRBV6-2/TRBV6-3	once	CASSYPLGGRPYEQYF	TGTGCCAGCAGTTACCCGTTGGGCGGGAGGCCCTACGAGCAGTACTTC
TRBJ1-6	-	TRBV2	-	CASSEVTVGAVSPLHF	TGTGCCAGCAGTGAAGTAACAGTAGGGGCAGTTTCACCCCTCCACTTT
TRBJ1-2	TRBD1	TRBV18	-	CASSPVEGANYGYTF	TGTGCCAGCTCACCTGTGGAGGGGGCGAACTATGGCTACACCTTC
TRBJ2-7	TRBD2	TRBV4-3	-	CASSPTQRGGSYEQYF	TGCGCCAGCAGCCCGACGCAGCGGGGGGGCTCCTACGAGCAGTACTTC
TRBJ2-1	-	TRBV2	-	CASRGDSNEQFF	TGTGCCAGCAGGGGGGACTCCAATGAGCAGTTCTTC
TRBJ2-1	-	TRBV15	-	CATSLLNNEQFF	TGTGCCACCAGCCTACTCAACAATGAGCAGTTCTTC
TRBJ1-5	TRBD1	TRBV27	-	CASSGGGSFSQPQHF	TGTGCCAGCAGTGGAGGGGGCTCGTTTAGTCAGCCCCAGCATTTT
TRBJ1-2	TRBD1	TRBV6-5	-	CASSPGQGPYTF	TGTGCCAGCAGTCCGGGACAGGGTCCCTACACCTTC
TRBJ1-2	-	TRBV5-1	-	CASSLVPDSQYGYTF	TGCGCCAGCAGCTTGGTCCCCGATTCACAATATGGCTACACCTTC
TRBJ2-7	-	TRBV3-1/TRBV3-2	-	CASSLRLSYEQYF	TGTGCCAGCAGCCTGCGACTCTCCTACGAGCAGTACTTC
TRBJ1-3	TRBD1	TRBV2	-	CASVQGAVSGNTIYF	TGTGCCAGCGTGCAGGGGGCTGTCTCTGGAAACACCATATATTTT
TRBJ2-5	-	TRBV5-1	-	CASSLGGQKTQYF	TGCGCCAGCAGCTTGGGAGGACAAAAGACCCAGTACTTC
TRBJ2-3	TRBD2	TRBV29-1	-	CSVVLAGGSDTQYF	TGCAGCGTTGTTCTCGCGGGGGGGTCAGATACGCAGTATTTT
TRBJ2-1	-	TRBV7-9	-	CASSSSSYLYNEQFF	TGTGCCAGCAGCTCGTCTAGTTATCTTTACAATGAGCAGTTCTTC
TRBJ1-3	TRBD1	TRBV7-9	-	CASSSGQAGNTIYF	TGTGCCAGCAGCTCCGGACAGGCTGGAAACACCATATATTTT
TRBJ1-5	-	TRBV18	-	CASSLSADLNQPQHF	TGTGCCAGCTCTCTCAGTGCAGACTTAAATCAGCCCCAGCATTTT
TRBJ1-1	-	TRBV30	-	CAWSWAAGTEAFF	TGTGCCTGGAGTTGGGCGGCGGGCACTGAAGCTTTCTTT
TRBJ2-3	-	TRBV19	-	CASSIGARGWPDTQYF	TGTGCCAGTAGTATAGGGGCCAGGGGTTGGCCAGATACGCAGTATTTT
TRBJ1-1	-	TRBV7-2	-	CASSWGVFSEAFF	TGTGCCAGCAGCTGGGGGGTTTTCTCTGAAGCTTTCTTT
TRBJ2-7	TRBD1	TRBV24-1	-	CATSDGGQGPYEQYF	TGTGCCACCAGTGATGGGGGACAGGGCCCCTACGAGCAGTACTTC
TRBJ2-1	-	TRBV7-8	-	CASSPQGYNEQFF	TGTGCCAGCAGCCCGCAGGGTTATAATGAGCAGTTCTTC
TRBJ2-5	TRBD1	TRBV4-1	-	CASSQDTRGTGRQETQYF	TGCGCCAGCAGCCAAGATACGAGGGGGACAGGTCGGCAAGAGACCCAGTACTTC
TRBJ2-6	TRBD2	TRBV5-4	once	CASSLTSGWSGANVLTF	TGTGCCAGCAGCTTGACTAGCGGGTGGTCTGGGGCCAACGTCCTGACTTTC
TRBJ2-7	TRBD2	TRBV9	-	CASSEGLAGTNEQYF	TGTGCCAGCAGCGAGGGACTAGCGGGGACTAACGAGCAGTACTTC
TRBJ2-7	-	TRBV7-2	-	CASSVRWTNLAYEQYF	TGTGCCAGCAGCGTACGTTGGACTAACCTAGCCTACGAGCAGTACTTC
TRBJ2-1	TRBD1	TRBV11-3	-	CASSYRGMDEQFF	TGTGCCAGCAGCTACAGGGGTATGGATGAGCAGTTCTTC
TRBJ2-7	-	TRBV6-5	once	CASSLVTSGWNEQYF	TGTGCCAGCAGTTTGGTAACCTCGGGTTGGAACGAGCAGTACTTC
TRBJ2-7	TRBD1	TRBV7-8	-	CASRNPGQGSSYEQYF	TGTGCCAGCAGGAATCCGGGACAGGGGTCTTCCTACGAGCAGTACTTC
TRBJ1-2	TRBD1	TRBV28	-	CASSLFGTGGFSGYTF	TGTGCCAGCAGTTTATTCGGGACAGGCGGGTTCTCTGGCTACACCTTC
TRBJ2-3	-	TRBV7-2	-	CASSPPTGGDTQYF	TGTGCCAGCAGCCCCCCGACTGGCGGGGATACGCAGTATTTT
TRBJ2-7	-	TRBV2	-	CASAVGRGYEQYF	TGTGCCAGCGCGGTCGGCAGGGGTTACGAGCAGTACTTC
TRBJ2-1	TRBD2	TRBV5-1	-	CASSWIAGGPYNEQFF	TGCGCCAGCAGCTGGATAGCGGGAGGGCCCTACAATGAGCAGTTCTTC
TRBJ2-1	TRBD2	TRBV6-2/TRBV6-3	-	CASSYRGTSGMYYNEQFF	TGTGCCAGCAGTTACAGGGGGACTAGCGGAATGTACTACAATGAGCAGTTCTTC
TRBJ2-1	-	TRBV3-1/TRBV3-2	-	CASSLAVSGYNEQFF	TGTGCCAGCAGCCTAGCGGTGTCTGGGTACAATGAGCAGTTCTTC
TRBJ2-3	TRBD2	TRBV6-4	-	CASKSGSGSTDTQYF	TGTGCCAGCAAGAGCGGGAGTGGTAGCACAGATACGCAGTATTTT
TRBJ1-3	-	TRBV9	-	CASSESTGTGNTIYF	TGTGCCAGCAGCGAATCAACAGGAACTGGAAACACCATATATTTT
TRBJ1-4	-	TRBV4-1	-	CASSQVGREKLFF	TGCGCCAGCAGCCAAGTCGGTCGGGAAAAACTGTTTTTT
TRBJ2-5	TRBD2	TRBV5-1	once	CASSLSGEETQYF	TGCGCCAGCAGCTTGAGCGGGGAAGAGACCCAGTACTTC
TRBJ1-2	TRBD1	TRBV24-1	-	CATSSYGTGNYGYTF	TGTGCCACCAGTTCTTACGGGACAGGAAACTATGGCTACACCTTC
TRBJ2-3	TRBD2	TRBV24-1	-	CATGGVRGGADTQYF	TGTGCCACCGGTGGGGTGCGGGGGGGCGCAGATACGCAGTATTTT
TRBJ2-7	-	TRBV29-1	-	CSVEDAGSGYEQYF	TGCAGCGTTGAAGATGCAGGGTCAGGCTACGAGCAGTACTTC
TRBJ1-6	-	TRBV7-6	-	CASSSSWRDNSPLHF	TGTGCCAGCAGCTCCTCATGGCGGGACAATTCACCCCTCCACTTT